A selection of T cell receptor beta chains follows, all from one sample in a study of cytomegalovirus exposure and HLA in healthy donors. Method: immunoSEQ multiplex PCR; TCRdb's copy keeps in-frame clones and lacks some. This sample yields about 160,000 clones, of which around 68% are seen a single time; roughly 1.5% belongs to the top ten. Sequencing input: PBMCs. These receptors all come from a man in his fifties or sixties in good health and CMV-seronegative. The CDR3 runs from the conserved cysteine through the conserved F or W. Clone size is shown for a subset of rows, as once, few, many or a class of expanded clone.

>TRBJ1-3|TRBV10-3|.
CAIVAAGGNTIYF
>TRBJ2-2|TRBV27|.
CASRGTVNTGELFF
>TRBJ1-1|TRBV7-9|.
CASRPGQGAYTEAFF
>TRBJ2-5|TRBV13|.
CASSLDGPGETQYF
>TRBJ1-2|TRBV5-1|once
CASRPTGGNYGYTF
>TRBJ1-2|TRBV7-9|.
CASSLGGGYGYTF
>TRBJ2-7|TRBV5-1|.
CASSLGQAGGSYEQYF
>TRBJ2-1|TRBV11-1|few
CASSFLGLSSNEQFF
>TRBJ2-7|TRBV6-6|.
CASSYRTGNEQYF
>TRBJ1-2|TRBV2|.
CASSESQGVGYTF
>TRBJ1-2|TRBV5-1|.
CASSFSYGSYGYTF
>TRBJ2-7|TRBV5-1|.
CASSLNPTGGGEQYF
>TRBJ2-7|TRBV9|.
CASSPAPTGGSYEQYF
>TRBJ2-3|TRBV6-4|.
CASSTERGGKDTQYF
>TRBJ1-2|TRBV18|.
CASSLVDSNYGYTF
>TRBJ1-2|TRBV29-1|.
CSVRVEGYTF
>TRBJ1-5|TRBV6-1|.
CASSVVRGHSNQPQHF
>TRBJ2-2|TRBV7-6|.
CASSLNAETGELFF
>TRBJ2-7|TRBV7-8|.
CASREEGIPSYEQYF
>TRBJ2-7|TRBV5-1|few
CASSSREHKGAYEQYF
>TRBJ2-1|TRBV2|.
CASSEGGVKRNEQFF
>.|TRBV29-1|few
CSVLTQDPYEQYF
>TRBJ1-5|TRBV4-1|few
CASSPSGLIGGNQPQHF
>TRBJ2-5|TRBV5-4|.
CASSLYTSGVETQYF
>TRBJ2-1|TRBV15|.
CATSKRIPGNEQFF
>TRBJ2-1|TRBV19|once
CASSGAKPPWGQFF
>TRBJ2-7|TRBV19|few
CASSPRGLANSYEQYF
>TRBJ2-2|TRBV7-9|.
CASSLSGQGRTGELFF
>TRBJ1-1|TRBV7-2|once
CASSLVGIQGHEAFF